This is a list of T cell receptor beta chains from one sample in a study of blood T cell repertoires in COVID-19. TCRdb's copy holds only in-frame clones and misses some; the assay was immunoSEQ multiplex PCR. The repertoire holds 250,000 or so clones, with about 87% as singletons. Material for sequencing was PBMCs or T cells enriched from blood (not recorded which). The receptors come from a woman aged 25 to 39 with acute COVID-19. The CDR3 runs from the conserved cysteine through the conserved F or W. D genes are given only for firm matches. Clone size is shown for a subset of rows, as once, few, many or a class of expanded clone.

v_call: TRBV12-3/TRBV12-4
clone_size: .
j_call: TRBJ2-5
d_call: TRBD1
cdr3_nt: TGTGCCAGCAGTTGGGACAGTCAAGAGACCCAGTACTTC
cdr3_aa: CASSWDSQETQYF

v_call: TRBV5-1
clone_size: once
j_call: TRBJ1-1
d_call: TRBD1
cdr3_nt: TGCGCCAGCAGCTTGGGAGGGACAGGGGCAGCAGCTTTCTTT
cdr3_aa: CASSLGGTGAAAFF

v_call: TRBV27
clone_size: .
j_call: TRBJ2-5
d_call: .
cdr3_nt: TGTGCCAGCAGTACGCGCAGGGGACCCTTCCAAGAGACCCAGTACTTC
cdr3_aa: CASSTRRGPFQETQYF

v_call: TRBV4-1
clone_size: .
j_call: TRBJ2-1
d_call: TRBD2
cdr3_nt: TGCGCCAGCAGCCATGGACTAGCGGGGGGGAGCAATGAGCAGTTCTTC
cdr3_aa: CASSHGLAGGSNEQFF

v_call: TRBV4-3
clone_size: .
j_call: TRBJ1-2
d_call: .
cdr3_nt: TGCGCCAGCAGCCAGCCGGTGGGAGGGGGGTATGGCTACACCTTC
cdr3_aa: CASSQPVGGGYGYTF

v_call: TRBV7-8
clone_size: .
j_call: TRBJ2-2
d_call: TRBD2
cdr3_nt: TGTGCCAGCAGCTCGACTAGCGGGGGCCCGAGCGGGGAGCTGTTTTTT
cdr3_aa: CASSSTSGGPSGELFF

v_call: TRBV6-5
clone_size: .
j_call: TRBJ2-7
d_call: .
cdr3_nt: TGTGCCAGCAGCCAGTACGAGCAGTACTTC
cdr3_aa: CASSQYEQYF

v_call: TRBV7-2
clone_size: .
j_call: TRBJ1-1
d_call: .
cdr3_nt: TGTGCCAGCAGCTTAGGGCAGGGAAACACTGAAGCTTTCTTT
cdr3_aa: CASSLGQGNTEAFF

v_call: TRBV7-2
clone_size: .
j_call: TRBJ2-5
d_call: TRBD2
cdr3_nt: TGTGCCAGCAGCCCCGGGGGGGAACAAGAGACCCAGTACTTC
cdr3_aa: CASSPGGEQETQYF

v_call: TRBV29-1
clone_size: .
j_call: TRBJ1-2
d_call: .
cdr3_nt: TGCAGCGTTGGGTTGGTGGAAAGGGGCGGCTACACCTTC
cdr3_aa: CSVGLVERGGYTF

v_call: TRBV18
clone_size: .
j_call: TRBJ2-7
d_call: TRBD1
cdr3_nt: TGTGCCAGCTCATTAGACAGGGTCGCGTCCAACGAGCAGTACTTC
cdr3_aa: CASSLDRVASNEQYF